Sequencing of this T cell receptor beta chain was carried out in a study of chemoradiotherapy in HPV16-positive cancers. Clones were sequenced by immunoSEQ multiplex PCR, and TCRdb holds only the in-frame ones, with some missing. The sample records under 70,000 clones, under 95% being singletons. The CDR3 loop spans 15 amino acids. V shed 5 bases, J shed 7 bases, and the junction held 9 bases outside the gene matches. Germline V gives CDR1 SGHTA, CDR2 FQGTGA. The sample in question was blood, obtained from a patient who underwent chemoradiotherapy. This sequence was found in a human donor with HPV-associated anogenital cancer. The chain joins TRBV7-3 to TRBJ2-2; 8 bases line up with TRBD1. As DNA, the CDR3 is TGTGCCAGCAGCCCGACAGGGGAAGCTAGCGGGGAGCTGTTTTTT. Encoded protein: CASSPTGEASGELFF.